This passage covers 22 T cell receptor beta chains from one sample sequenced in a study of T cell responses to AZD1222 COVID-19 vaccine. The table came from immunoSEQ multiplex PCR; TCRdb's copy has only in-frame clones and leaves some out. The sample holds approximately 140,000 clones, 92% seen once. The sample here was peripheral blood, taken 28 days after the second AZD1222 dose. These receptor sequences come from an adult who received the AZD1222 COVID-19 vaccine.

V is TRBV10-3 and J is TRBJ1-1, with 9 bases fitting TRBD1. The CDR3 spans 14 residues. Germline trimming cut 10 bases from V and 0 bases from J; bases unmatched to any gene: 6. Germline lookup yields CDR1 ENHRY and CDR2 SYGVKD. The CDR3 protein is CASRTGALNTEAFF. In DNA form, the CDR3 reads TGTGCCAGCCGGACAGGGGCCTTGAACACTGAAGCTTTCTTT.

The chain is built from TRBV9 and TRBJ1-1; D ambiguous. The V and J ends lost 2 bases and 3 bases respectively, with 8 bases between them. The length of the CDR3 is 13 residues. The germline gives CDR1 SGDLS, CDR2 YYNGEE. CDR3 loop: CASSVTEDTEAFF. CDR3 coding DNA: TGTGCCAGCAGCGTTACGGAGGACACTGAAGCTTTCTTT.

This chain joins TRBV19 and TRBJ1-1, with D uncertain. This CDR3 is built from 13 residues. CDR1 is LNHDA, CDR2 SQIVND, per germline (reference sequence). Trimming stripped 5 bases from V and 3 bases from J, with 10 bases between. CDR3 DNA: TGTGCCAGTAGTGCCACCGCTGACACTGAAGCTTTCTTT. Protein sequence: CASSATADTEAFF. Full variable domain (outside the CDR3, taken from reference TRBV19 and TRBJ1-1): DGGITQSPKYLFRKEGQNVTLSCEQNLNHDAMYWYRQDPGQGLRLIYYSQIVNDFQKGDIAEGYSVSREKKESFPLTVTSAQKNPTAFYLCASSATADTEAFFGQGTRLTVV.

In its sample, this clone was seen once. The chain has TRBV5-5 and TRBJ1-1; 7 bases are shared with TRBD1. The V gene end was trimmed by 0 bases and the J gene end by 4 bases; junction bases not matched to a gene: 12. Germline V gene lookup returns CDR1 SGHKS and CDR2 YYEKEE (reference sequence). CDR3 size: 17 residues. In DNA, the CDR3 is TGTGCCAGCAGCTTGGCCCTCAGACAGGGTGCAGGCACTGAAGCTTTCTTT. Protein product: CASSLALRQGAGTEAFF.

The CDR3 sequence is CASSPSSGGSSGNTIYF. The CDR3 DNA follows: TGTGCCAGCTCACCAAGCTCAGGGGGGAGCTCTGGAAACACCATATATTTT. V usage is TRBV18 and J usage is TRBJ1-3; 7 bases line up with TRBD1. Germline loops: CDR1 KGHSH, CDR2 LQKENI. The CDR3 contains 17 residues. J gave up 0 bases and V 2 bases, and 7 bases lay outside the gene matches.

The rearrangement links TRBV10-3 to TRBJ2-7; 7 nucleotides line up with TRBD2. Trimming at V came to 6 bases and at J to 0 bases, leaving 5 bases not matched to a gene. The length of the CDR3 is 14 residues. Germline V CDR1 and CDR2: ENHRY, SYGVKD. In DNA, the CDR3 is TGTGCCATCAGGCCAAGGACTAGCTCCTACGAGCAGTACTTC. This codes for CAIRPRTSSYEQYF.

This chain connects TRBV6-2 or TRBV6-3 to TRBJ2-2; D unresolved. This CDR3 has 15 amino acids. The V end lost 5 bases, the J end lost 4 bases, and 14 bases lay between the germline ends. Germline V gene data show CDR1 as MNHEY and CDR2 as SVGEGT. This chain's CDR3 is CASSPPGGPTGELFF. The CDR3 nucleotides are TGTGCCAGCAGTCCCCCTGGCGGACCCACCGGGGAGCTGTTTTTT.

The chain links TRBV7-9 to TRBJ1-4; no firm D call. With 3 bases removed from V and 8 bases from J, the gap between germline ends came to 4 bases. The CDR3 sequence is 11 residues long. In germline, CDR1 is SEHNR, CDR2 FQNEAQ (reference sequence). DNA for the CDR3: TGTGCCAGCAGCTTCGGCGAAAAACTGTTTTTT. Protein product: CASSFGEKLFF.

The J gene is TRBJ1-1, the V gene TRBV11-2; D gene unclear. The germline V gene encodes CDR1 SGHAT and CDR2 FQNNGV. Trimming cost V 3 bases and J 2 bases, with 7 bases left between them. This CDR3 has 13 residues. The CDR3 protein is CASSLEPNTEAFF. The CDR3, as DNA: TGTGCCAGCAGCTTGGAACCTAACACTGAAGCTTTCTTT. Based on the CDR3 plus reference TRBV11-2 and TRBJ1-1, the full variable domain is EAGVAQSPRYKIIEKRQSVAFWCNPISGHATLYWYQQILGQGPKLLIQFQNNGVVDDSQLPKDRFSAERLKGVDSTLKIQPAKLEDSAVYLCASSLEPNTEAFFGQGTRLTVV.

This clone was seen just once. V usage is TRBV19 and J usage is TRBJ2-2; 12 nucleotides match TRBD2. V shed 8 bases and J 4 bases; nucleotides not matched to a gene: 5. The CDR3 is 15 amino acids. Germline CDR1 is LNHDA and CDR2 is SQIVND (reference sequence). The CDR3, as DNA: TGTGCCAGTTCGGCTAGCGGGGGGGGCACCGGGGAGCTGTTTTTT. Amino acids: CASSASGGGTGELFF.

This clone was counted a few times. Within the sample, other DNA sequences also encode this same CDR3. The chain links TRBV6-2 or TRBV6-3 to TRBJ2-2, with D tentatively TRBD2 (5 bases). V lost 4 bases and J 1 base, leaving 10 bases between the germline ends. This CDR3 spans 15 amino acids. The germline gives CDR1 MNHEY, CDR2 SVGEGT. CDR3 nucleotide sequence: TGTGCCAGCAGTTTGAGCGGTCGGAACACCGGGGAGCTGTTTTTT. It codes for CASSLSGRNTGELFF.

This chain connects TRBV2 to TRBJ1-1, with 7 bases that match TRBD1. The CDR3 is 14 residues long. CDR1 and CDR2 from the germline V gene are SNHLY and FYNNEI. V gave up 4 bases and J gave up 9 bases; unmatched junction bases: 11. CDR3 region: CASSGPWDSGKAFF. DNA of the CDR3: TGTGCCAGCAGTGGACCCTGGGACAGCGGTAAAGCTTTCTTT.

The chain couples TRBV4-3 to TRBJ1-2, with D possibly matching TRBD1 (6 bases). The CDR3 runs 14 residues. CDR1 and CDR2 (germline): LGHNA, YSLEER. V lost 4 bases to trimming and J lost 0 bases, with 9 bases between them. DNA of the CDR3: TGCGCCAGCAGCCGGGGGGCCACTAACTATGGCTACACCTTC. Protein: CASSRGATNYGYTF.

V is TRBV28 and J is TRBJ1-2, with 8 bases matching TRBD1. V shed 6 bases and J 7 bases; nucleotides not matched to a gene: 13. From germline, CDR1 is MDHEN and CDR2 SYDVKM. This CDR3 is 15 amino acids long. CDR3 sequence reads: CASSSTSGTGLGYTF. CDR3 in DNA: TGTGCCAGCAGCTCTACCTCCGGGACAGGTCTTGGCTACACCTTC.

CDR3 residues: CASGLRGNEQFF. CDR3 nucleotides: TGTGCCAGCGGACTCCGGGGGAATGAGCAGTTCTTC. V gene TRBV28 combines with J gene TRBJ2-1; D possibly corresponds to TRBD2 (6 bases). This CDR3 region has 12 residues. Germline loops: CDR1 MDHEN, CDR2 SYDVKM. Trimming removed 8 bases from V and 7 bases from J, with 12 bases in between.

In nucleotides, the CDR3 is TGTGCCAGCAGCCAGGGCAGGGCTGTCTATGGCTACACCTTC. Residues: CASSQGRAVYGYTF. The gene calls are TRBV3-1 (or the pseudogene TRBV3-2) and TRBJ1-2, with D possibly being TRBD1 (5 bases). V lost 3 bases to trimming and J lost 4 bases, with 12 bases between them. Per the germline V gene, CDR1 is LGHDT and CDR2 is YNNKEL (reference sequence). This CDR3 is built from 14 residues.

This chain connects TRBV19 to TRBJ1-2; 9 nucleotides match TRBD1. Germline values: CDR1 LNHDA, CDR2 SQIVND (reference sequence). V was clipped by 5 bases and J by 3 bases; unmatched bases: 1. The CDR3 spans 13 residues. CDR3 sequence reads: CASSDRGDYGYTF. Here the CDR3 DNA reads TGTGCCAGTAGTGACAGGGGGGACTATGGCTACACCTTC.

This sequence joins TRBV7-8 and TRBJ2-2, with D maybe TRBD1 (7 bases). The ends were cut back, 1 base at V and 5 bases at J, with 11 bases in the middle. The CDR3 has 15 residues. Germline V lookup: CDR1 SGHVS, CDR2 FQNEAQ. CDR3 DNA sequence: TGTGCCAGCAGCTTAGAACAGGGGAGGACCGGGGAGCTGTTTTTT. Protein sequence: CASSLEQGRTGELFF.

V and J are TRBV7-9 and TRBJ2-1, with 11 bases identical to TRBD1. Germline values: CDR1 SEHNR, CDR2 FQNEAQ (reference sequence). V gave up 5 bases and J gave up 14 bases; unmatched junction bases: 5. CDR3 length: 12 amino acids. The CDR3 DNA follows: TGTGCCAGCAGCCTCGGACAGGGGGCAAAGTTCTTC. This encodes CASSLGQGAKFF.

The chain couples TRBV5-8 to TRBJ2-3; D possibly corresponds to TRBD2 (6 bases). Looked up from germline, CDR1 is SGHTS and CDR2 is YDEGEE. This CDR3 is built from 13 residues. V was cut by 5 bases and J by 3 bases, with 10 bases left in between. The CDR3 protein is CASRGTGTDTQYF. The CDR3 DNA reads as TGTGCCAGCAGGGGGACTGGGACAGATACGCAGTATTTT.

Here the CDR3 reads CASSLFLAGVGSYNEQFF. CDR3 coding DNA: TGCGCCAGCAGCTTGTTTCTAGCGGGAGTGGGTTCCTACAATGAGCAGTTCTTC. The rearrangement uses TRBV5-1 and TRBJ2-1, with 10 bases matching TRBD2. With 1 base clipped from V and 1 base from J, the junction kept 8 bases outside the gene matches. Germline V lookup: CDR1 SGHRS, CDR2 YFSETQ. CDR3 length equals 18 residues.

This clone was found once. The chain joins TRBV19 to TRBJ1-3, with D possibly matching TRBD1 (5 bases). CDR3 length equals 15 residues. Trimming took off 6 bases at V and 0 bases at J, with 12 bases between the two ends. The germline gives CDR1 LNHDA, CDR2 SQIVND (reference sequence). In DNA, the CDR3 is TGTGCCAGTAGCCCAGGGTCCGGCTCTGGAAACACCATATATTTT. Its translation: CASSPGSGSGNTIYF.